Each of the 2 T cell receptor beta chains below was sequenced from the same sample in a study of cytomegalovirus exposure and HLA in healthy donors. Vbeta (60) and Jbeta (13) primers were used in the PCR. Method: immunoSEQ multiplex PCR; TCRdb's copy keeps in-frame clones and lacks some. The table includes about 300,000 clones, about nine tenths detected once. Source material: PBMCs. All receptors derive from a middle-aged man in good health and CMV-seropositive.

The chain combines TRBV19 with TRBJ2-3; D is perhaps TRBD1 (6 bases). The CDR3 covers 15 residues. Trimming took off 4 bases at V and 2 bases at J, with 13 bases between the two ends. CDR1 and CDR2 from the germline V gene are LNHDA and SQIVND (reference sequence). CDR3 sequence: CASSKRQGTTDTQYF. The CDR3 bases are TGTGCCAGTAGTAAGAGGCAGGGGACCACAGATACGCAGTATTTT.

The chain combines TRBV9 with TRBJ2-3; 14 nucleotides match TRBD2. Trimming removed 4 bases from V and 6 bases from J; junction bases left unmatched: 7. Germline CDR1 reads SGDLS; CDR2 reads YYNGEE. The CDR3 sequence is 16 residues long. For the CDR3, the DNA is TGTGCCAGCAGCCCGGGACTAGCGGGAGCATGGGATACGCAGTATTTT. Translation gives CASSPGLAGAWDTQYF.